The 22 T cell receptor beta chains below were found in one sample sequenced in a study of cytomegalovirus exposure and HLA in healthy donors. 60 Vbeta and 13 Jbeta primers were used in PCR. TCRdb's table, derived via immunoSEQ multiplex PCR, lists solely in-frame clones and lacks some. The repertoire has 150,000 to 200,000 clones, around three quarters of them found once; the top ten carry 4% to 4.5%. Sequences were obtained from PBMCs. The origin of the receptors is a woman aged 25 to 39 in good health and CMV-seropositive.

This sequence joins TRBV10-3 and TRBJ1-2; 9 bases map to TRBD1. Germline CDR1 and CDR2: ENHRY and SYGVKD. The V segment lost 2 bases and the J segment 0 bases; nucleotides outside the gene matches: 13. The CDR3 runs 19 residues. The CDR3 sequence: CAISEPTGTGRGTNYGYTF. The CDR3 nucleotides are TGTGCCATCAGTGAGCCGACCGGGACAGGGAGGGGTACTAACTATGGCTACACCTTC.

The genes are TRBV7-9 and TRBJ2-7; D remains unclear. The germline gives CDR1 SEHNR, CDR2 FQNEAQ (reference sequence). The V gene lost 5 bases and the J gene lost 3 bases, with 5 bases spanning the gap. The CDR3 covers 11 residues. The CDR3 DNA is TGTGCCAGCAGCCCGGGCTACGAGCAGTACTTC. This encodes CASSPGYEQYF.

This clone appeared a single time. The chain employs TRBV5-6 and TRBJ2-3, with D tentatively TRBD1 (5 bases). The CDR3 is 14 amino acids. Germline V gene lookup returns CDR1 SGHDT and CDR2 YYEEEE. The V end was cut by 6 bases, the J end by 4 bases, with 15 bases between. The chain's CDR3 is CASTPAGPADTQYF. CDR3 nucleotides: TGTGCCAGCACCCCGGCAGGGCCGGCAGATACGCAGTATTTT.

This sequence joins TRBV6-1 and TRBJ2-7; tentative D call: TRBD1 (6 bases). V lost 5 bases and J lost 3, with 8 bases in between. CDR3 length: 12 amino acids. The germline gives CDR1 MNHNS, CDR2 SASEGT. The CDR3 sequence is CASSTGFYEQYF. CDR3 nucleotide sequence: TGTGCCAGCAGTACAGGGTTCTACGAGCAGTACTTC.

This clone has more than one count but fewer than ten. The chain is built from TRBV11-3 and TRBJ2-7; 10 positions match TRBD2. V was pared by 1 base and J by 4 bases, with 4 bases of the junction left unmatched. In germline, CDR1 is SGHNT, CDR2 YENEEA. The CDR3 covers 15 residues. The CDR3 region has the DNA TGTGCCAGCAGCTTAGGGTCTAGCGGGGGTTACGAGCAGTACTTC. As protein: CASSLGSSGGYEQYF.

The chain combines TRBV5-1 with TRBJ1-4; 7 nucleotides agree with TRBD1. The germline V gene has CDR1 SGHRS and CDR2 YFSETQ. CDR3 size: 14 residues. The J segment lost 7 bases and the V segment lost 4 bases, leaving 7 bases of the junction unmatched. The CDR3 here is CASSPGQRGEKLFF. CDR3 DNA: TGCGCCAGCAGCCCGGGACAGAGGGGTGAAAAACTGTTTTTT. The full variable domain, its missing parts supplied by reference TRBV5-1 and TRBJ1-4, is KAGVTQTPRYLIKTRGQQVTLSCSPISGHRSVSWYQQTPGQGLQFLFEYFSETQRNKGNFPGRFSGRQFSNSRSEMNVSTLELGDSALYLCASSPGQRGEKLFFGSGTQLSVL.

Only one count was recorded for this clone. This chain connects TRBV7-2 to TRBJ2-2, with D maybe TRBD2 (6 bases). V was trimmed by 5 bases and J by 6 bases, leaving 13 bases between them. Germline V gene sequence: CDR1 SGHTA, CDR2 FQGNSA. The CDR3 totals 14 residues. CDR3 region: CASSAGSGAGELFF. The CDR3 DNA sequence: TGTGCCAGCAGCGCCGGGAGTGGCGCCGGGGAGCTGTTTTTT. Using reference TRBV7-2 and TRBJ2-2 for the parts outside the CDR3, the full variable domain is GAGVSQSPSNKVTEKGKDVELRCDPISGHTALYWYRQSLGQGLEFLIYFQGNSAPDKSGLPSDRFSAERTGGSVSTLTIQRTQQEDSAVYLCASSAGSGAGELFFGEGSRLTVL.

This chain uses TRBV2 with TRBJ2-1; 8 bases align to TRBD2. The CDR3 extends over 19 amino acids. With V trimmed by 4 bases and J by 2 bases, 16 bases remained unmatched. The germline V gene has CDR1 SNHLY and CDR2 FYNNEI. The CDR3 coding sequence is TGTGCCAGCAGTGCGGGAGCTAGCGGGTTGGGGGCAACCTACAATGAGCAGTTCTTC. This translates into CASSAGASGLGATYNEQFF.

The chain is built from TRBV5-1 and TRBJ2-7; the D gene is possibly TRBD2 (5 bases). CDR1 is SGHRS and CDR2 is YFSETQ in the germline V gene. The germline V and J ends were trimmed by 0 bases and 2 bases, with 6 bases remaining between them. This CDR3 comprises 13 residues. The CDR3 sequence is CASSLEGAYEQYF. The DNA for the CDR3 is TGCGCCAGCAGCTTGGAGGGAGCCTACGAGCAGTACTTC.

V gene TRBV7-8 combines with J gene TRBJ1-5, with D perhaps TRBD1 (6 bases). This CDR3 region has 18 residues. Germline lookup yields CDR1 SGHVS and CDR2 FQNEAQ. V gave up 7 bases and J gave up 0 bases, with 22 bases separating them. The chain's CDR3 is CASKLGSGGPYSNQPQHF. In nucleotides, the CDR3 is TGTGCCAGCAAACTGGGAAGCGGGGGGCCGTATAGCAATCAGCCCCAGCATTTT.

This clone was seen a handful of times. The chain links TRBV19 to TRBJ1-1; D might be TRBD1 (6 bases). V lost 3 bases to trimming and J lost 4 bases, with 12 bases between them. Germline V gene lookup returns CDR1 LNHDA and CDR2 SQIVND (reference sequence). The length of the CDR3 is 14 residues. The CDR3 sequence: CASSIVAGVTEAFF. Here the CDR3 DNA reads TGTGCCAGTAGTATTGTTGCAGGGGTCACTGAAGCTTTCTTT.

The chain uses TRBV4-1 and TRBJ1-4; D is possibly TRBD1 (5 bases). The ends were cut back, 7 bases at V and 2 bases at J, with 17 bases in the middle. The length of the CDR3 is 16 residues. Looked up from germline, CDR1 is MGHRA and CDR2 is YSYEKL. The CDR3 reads CASNPGKAGTNEKLFF. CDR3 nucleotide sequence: TGCGCCAGCAACCCAGGGAAGGCGGGGACTAATGAAAAACTGTTTTTT.

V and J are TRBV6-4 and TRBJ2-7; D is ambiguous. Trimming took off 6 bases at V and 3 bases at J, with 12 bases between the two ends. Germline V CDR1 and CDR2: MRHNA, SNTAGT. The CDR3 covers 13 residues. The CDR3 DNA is TGTGCCAGCAGCCCCGCCAGGTTCTACGAGCAGTACTTC. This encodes CASSPARFYEQYF.

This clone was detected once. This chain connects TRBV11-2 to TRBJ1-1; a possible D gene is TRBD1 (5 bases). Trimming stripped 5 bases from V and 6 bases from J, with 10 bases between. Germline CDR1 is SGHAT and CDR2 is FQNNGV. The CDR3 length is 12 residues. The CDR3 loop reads CASSPAGAEAFF. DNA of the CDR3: TGTGCCAGCAGCCCCGCGGGGGCTGAAGCTTTCTTT.

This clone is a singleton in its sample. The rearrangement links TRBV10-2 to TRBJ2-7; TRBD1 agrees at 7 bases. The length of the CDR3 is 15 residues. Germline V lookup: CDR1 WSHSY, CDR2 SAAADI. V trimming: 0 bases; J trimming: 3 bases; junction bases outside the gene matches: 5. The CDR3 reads CASSESETGIYEQYF. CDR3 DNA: TGCGCCAGCAGTGAGTCTGAGACAGGGATCTACGAGCAGTACTTC.

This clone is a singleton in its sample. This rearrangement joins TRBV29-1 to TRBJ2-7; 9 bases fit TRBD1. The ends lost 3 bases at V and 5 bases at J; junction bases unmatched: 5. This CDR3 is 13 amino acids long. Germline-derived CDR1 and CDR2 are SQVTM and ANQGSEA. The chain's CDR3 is CSVEKDRGNEQYF. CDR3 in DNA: TGCAGCGTTGAGAAGGACAGGGGCAACGAGCAGTACTTC.

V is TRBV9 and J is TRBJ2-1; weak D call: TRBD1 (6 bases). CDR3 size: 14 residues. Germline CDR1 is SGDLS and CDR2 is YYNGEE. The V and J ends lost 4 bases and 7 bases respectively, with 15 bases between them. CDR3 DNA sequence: TGTGCCAGCAGCCCCCGCCAGGGGTGGAATGAGCAGTTCTTC. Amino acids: CASSPRQGWNEQFF.

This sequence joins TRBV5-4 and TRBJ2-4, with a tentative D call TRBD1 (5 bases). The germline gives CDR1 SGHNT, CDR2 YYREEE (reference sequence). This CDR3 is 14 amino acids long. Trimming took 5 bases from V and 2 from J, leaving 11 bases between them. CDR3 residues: CASRLQGSKNIQYF. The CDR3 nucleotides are TGTGCCAGCAGGTTGCAGGGATCCAAAAACATTCAGTACTTC.

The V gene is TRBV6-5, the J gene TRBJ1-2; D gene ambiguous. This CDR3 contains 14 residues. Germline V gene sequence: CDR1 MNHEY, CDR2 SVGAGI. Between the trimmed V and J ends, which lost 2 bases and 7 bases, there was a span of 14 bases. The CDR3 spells CASSYLWGGSGYTF. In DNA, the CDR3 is TGTGCCAGCAGTTACCTATGGGGAGGAAGTGGCTACACCTTC.

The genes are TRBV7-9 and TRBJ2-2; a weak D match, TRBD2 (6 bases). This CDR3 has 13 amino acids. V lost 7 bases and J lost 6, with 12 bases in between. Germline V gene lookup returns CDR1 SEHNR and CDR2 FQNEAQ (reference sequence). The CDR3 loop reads CASILRGPGELFF. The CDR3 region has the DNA TGTGCCAGCATTTTGCGGGGTCCCGGGGAGCTGTTTTTT.

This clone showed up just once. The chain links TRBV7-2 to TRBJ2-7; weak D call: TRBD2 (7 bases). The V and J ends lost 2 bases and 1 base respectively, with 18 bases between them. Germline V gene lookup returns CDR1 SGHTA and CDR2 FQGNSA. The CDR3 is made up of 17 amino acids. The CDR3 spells CASSLSLGGPLSYEQYF. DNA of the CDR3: TGTGCCAGCAGCTTATCTTTGGGGGGGCCTTTATCCTACGAGCAGTACTTC.

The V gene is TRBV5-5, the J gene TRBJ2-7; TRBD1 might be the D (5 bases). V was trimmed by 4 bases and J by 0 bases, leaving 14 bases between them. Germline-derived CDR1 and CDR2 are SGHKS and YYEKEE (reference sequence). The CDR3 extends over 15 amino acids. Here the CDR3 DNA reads TGTGCCAGCAGCCAGGGCCAGGCCCTCTCCTACGAGCAGTACTTC. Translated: CASSQGQALSYEQYF.